The present entry profiles one T cell receptor (beta chain) with its context. The antigen is undetermined. The CDR3 sequence is 14 residues long. CDR1 and CDR2 (germline): MNHNY, SVGAGI (reference sequence). V lost 6 bases to trimming and J lost 5 bases; unmatched junction nucleotides: 7. This entry comes from a study of OX40 agonist ivuxolimab in advanced cancers. General study results and limits: Clonal expansion from baseline to week 6 occurred in both CD4+ and CD8+ T cells.

Clones were read by immunoSEQ multiplex PCR, and TCRdb kept only the in-frame ones, dropping some. The sample lists around 140,000 clones; roughly 91% were seen once. The sequence came from an adult with an advanced solid tumor such as melanoma, head and neck, liver or kidney cancer. The gene calls are TRBV6-6 and TRBJ1-1, with 9 bases identical to TRBD1. The material sequenced was CD4+ or CD8+ T cells sorted from blood, taken in a trial of the OX40 agonist ivuxolimab. The CDR3, as DNA: TGTGCCAGCAGCCCCGGACAGGGGAGAACTGAAGCTTTCTTT. It codes for CASSPGQGRTEAFF.